The T cell receptor (beta chain) described here comes from a study of blood T cell repertoires in COVID-19. About the research overall: Either two negative PCRs, clearance, or symptom resolution qualified Cohort 3 donors as recovered. T cells, B-cell-depleted T cells, or PBMCs supplied cDNA or gDNA.

Generated by immunoSEQ multiplex PCR, the TCRdb table keeps only in-frame clones and is missing some. There are about 400,000 clones in the sample; about 87% occur only once, and roughly 2% lies in the top ten. Participants had their cohort set by participant-reported clinical history. The CDR3 covers 13 residues. Germline CDR1 reads MGHDK; CDR2 reads SYGVNS. Between the trimmed V and J ends, which lost 1 base and 8 bases, there was a span of 11 bases. The receptor was isolated from a man aged 40-50 years in a cohort exposed to, infected with or recovered from COVID-19 (not recorded which). The sequenced sample was PBMCs or T cells enriched from blood (not recorded which). This chain connects TRBV25-1 to TRBJ1-1, with D maybe TRBD1 (6 bases). The CDR3 here is CASSELGGREAFF. CDR3 DNA: TGTGCCAGCAGTGAATTAGGGGGTCGGGAAGCTTTCTTT.